A selection of T cell receptor beta chains follows, all from one sample in a study of blood T cell repertoires in COVID-19. Only in-frame clones appear in the TCRdb table, and some are missing; sequencing was by immunoSEQ multiplex PCR. This table holds about 39,000 clones, about 82% found once. The specimen sequenced was peripheral blood. The source of these receptors is a man between 65 and 80 years old with acute or convalescent COVID-19. CDR3s include the opening cysteine and the closing phenylalanine or tryptophan. Fields, in order: V gene, clone size, D gene, J gene, CDR3 length, CDR3 protein, CDR3 DNA. A D gene is named only where the DNA matches it firmly. A clone size is listed for some rows: how often the clone was seen (once, few, many), or a class if it is expanded.

TRBV29-1,.,TRBD1,TRBJ2-7,14,CSVEATQGAYEQYF,TGCAGCGTTGAAGCTACCCAGGGGGCTTACGAGCAGTACTTC
TRBV20-1,.,.,TRBJ1-1,12,CSASYGADEAFF,TGCAGTGCTAGTTACGGAGCGGATGAAGCTTTCTTT
TRBV19,.,.,TRBJ2-3,13,CASNRASTDTQYF,TGTGCCAGTAACAGGGCTAGCACAGATACGCAGTATTTT
TRBV6-5,.,TRBD1,TRBJ2-7,14,CASSYSEQGDVQYF,TGTGCCAGCAGTTACTCAGAACAGGGGGATGTGCAGTACTTC
TRBV13,.,TRBD2,TRBJ2-5,14,CASSSGLDRETQYF,TGTGCCAGCAGCTCGGGACTAGATCGGGAGACCCAGTACTTC
TRBV5-1,once,TRBD1,TRBJ2-3,14,CASGQGSDTDTQYF,TGCGCCAGTGGACAGGGGTCCGACACAGATACGCAGTATTTT
TRBV2,.,.,TRBJ2-1,15,CASSPQRVTPPRQFF,TGTGCCAGCAGTCCCCAGCGCGTTACTCCTCCGAGGCAGTTCTTC
TRBV3-1/TRBV3-2,.,.,TRBJ1-6,15,CASSLRSSYNSPLHF,TGTGCCAGCAGCTTGCGGAGCTCCTATAATTCACCCCTCCACTTT
TRBV27,.,TRBD1,TRBJ1-5,14,CASRGTGSYQPQHF,TGTGCCAGCAGGGGGACAGGGTCATATCAGCCCCAGCATTTT
TRBV5-4,.,.,TRBJ2-1,16,CASSLGRPGIYNEQFF,TGTGCCAGCAGCTTAGGACGGCCGGGGATTTACAATGAGCAGTTCTTC
TRBV14,.,.,TRBJ2-3,15,CASSQGANSGDTQYF,TGTGCCAGCAGCCAAGGGGCCAACAGCGGTGATACGCAGTATTTT
TRBV5-4,.,TRBD2,TRBJ2-7,17,CASSSGSLAVEAYEQYF,TGTGCCAGCAGCTCAGGATCCCTAGCGGTAGAGGCCTACGAGCAGTACTTC
TRBV2,.,.,TRBJ2-7,14,CASSATEGLNEQYF,TGTGCCAGCAGTGCTACCGAGGGTTTGAACGAGCAGTACTTC
TRBV7-8,.,.,TRBJ2-3,15,CASSLVLGNSDTQYF,TGTGCCAGCAGCTTAGTTCTAGGAAACTCAGATACGCAGTATTTT
TRBV27,.,TRBD2,TRBJ2-5,13,CASSQTRGRTQYF,TGTGCCAGCAGTCAAACACGCGGGAGGACCCAGTACTTC
TRBV19,.,.,TRBJ2-5,13,CASSISYPETQYF,TGTGCCAGTAGTATTTCTTATCCGGAGACCCAGTACTTC
TRBV21-1,.,.,TRBJ2-5,16,CASSKRAGGVLKTQYF,TGTGCCAGCAGCAAGAGGGCGGGAGGGGTTTTAAAGACCCAGTACTTC
TRBV5-8,.,.,TRBJ1-3,16,CASSLALRATGNTIYF,TGTGCCAGCAGCTTGGCCCTCAGGGCAACAGGAAACACCATATATTTT
TRBV5-5,.,.,TRBJ2-7,13,CASSMTDSYEQYF,TGTGCCAGCAGCATGACAGACTCCTACGAGCAGTACTTC
TRBV7-9,.,.,TRBJ1-2,15,CASSFRTSEYYGYTF,TGTGCCAGCAGCTTCCGTACATCGGAGTACTATGGCTACACCTTC
TRBV24-1,.,TRBD2,TRBJ2-3,12,CATSGNTDTQYF,TGTGCCACTAGCGGGAACACAGATACGCAGTATTTT
TRBV19,.,TRBD1,TRBJ2-2,15,CASRNPGGNTGELFF,TGTGCCAGTAGAAACCCAGGGGGTAACACCGGGGAGCTGTTTTTT
TRBV7-9,once,TRBD1,TRBJ2-1,16,CASSLWDRGPYNEQFF,TGTGCCAGCAGCTTGTGGGACAGGGGGCCCTACAATGAGCAGTTCTTC
TRBV14,.,TRBD1,TRBJ1-3,15,CASSPRTGSGNTIYF,TGTGCCAGCAGCCCGCGGACAGGCTCTGGAAACACCATATATTTT
TRBV29-1,.,TRBD1,TRBJ1-1,16,CSAMGDTGTGVTEAFF,TGCAGCGCGATGGGAGATACAGGGACAGGGGTCACTGAAGCTTTCTTT
TRBV19,once,TRBD1,TRBJ2-1,15,CASTETGGGRVEQFF,TGTGCCAGTACCGAGACAGGGGGCGGAAGGGTTGAGCAGTTCTTC